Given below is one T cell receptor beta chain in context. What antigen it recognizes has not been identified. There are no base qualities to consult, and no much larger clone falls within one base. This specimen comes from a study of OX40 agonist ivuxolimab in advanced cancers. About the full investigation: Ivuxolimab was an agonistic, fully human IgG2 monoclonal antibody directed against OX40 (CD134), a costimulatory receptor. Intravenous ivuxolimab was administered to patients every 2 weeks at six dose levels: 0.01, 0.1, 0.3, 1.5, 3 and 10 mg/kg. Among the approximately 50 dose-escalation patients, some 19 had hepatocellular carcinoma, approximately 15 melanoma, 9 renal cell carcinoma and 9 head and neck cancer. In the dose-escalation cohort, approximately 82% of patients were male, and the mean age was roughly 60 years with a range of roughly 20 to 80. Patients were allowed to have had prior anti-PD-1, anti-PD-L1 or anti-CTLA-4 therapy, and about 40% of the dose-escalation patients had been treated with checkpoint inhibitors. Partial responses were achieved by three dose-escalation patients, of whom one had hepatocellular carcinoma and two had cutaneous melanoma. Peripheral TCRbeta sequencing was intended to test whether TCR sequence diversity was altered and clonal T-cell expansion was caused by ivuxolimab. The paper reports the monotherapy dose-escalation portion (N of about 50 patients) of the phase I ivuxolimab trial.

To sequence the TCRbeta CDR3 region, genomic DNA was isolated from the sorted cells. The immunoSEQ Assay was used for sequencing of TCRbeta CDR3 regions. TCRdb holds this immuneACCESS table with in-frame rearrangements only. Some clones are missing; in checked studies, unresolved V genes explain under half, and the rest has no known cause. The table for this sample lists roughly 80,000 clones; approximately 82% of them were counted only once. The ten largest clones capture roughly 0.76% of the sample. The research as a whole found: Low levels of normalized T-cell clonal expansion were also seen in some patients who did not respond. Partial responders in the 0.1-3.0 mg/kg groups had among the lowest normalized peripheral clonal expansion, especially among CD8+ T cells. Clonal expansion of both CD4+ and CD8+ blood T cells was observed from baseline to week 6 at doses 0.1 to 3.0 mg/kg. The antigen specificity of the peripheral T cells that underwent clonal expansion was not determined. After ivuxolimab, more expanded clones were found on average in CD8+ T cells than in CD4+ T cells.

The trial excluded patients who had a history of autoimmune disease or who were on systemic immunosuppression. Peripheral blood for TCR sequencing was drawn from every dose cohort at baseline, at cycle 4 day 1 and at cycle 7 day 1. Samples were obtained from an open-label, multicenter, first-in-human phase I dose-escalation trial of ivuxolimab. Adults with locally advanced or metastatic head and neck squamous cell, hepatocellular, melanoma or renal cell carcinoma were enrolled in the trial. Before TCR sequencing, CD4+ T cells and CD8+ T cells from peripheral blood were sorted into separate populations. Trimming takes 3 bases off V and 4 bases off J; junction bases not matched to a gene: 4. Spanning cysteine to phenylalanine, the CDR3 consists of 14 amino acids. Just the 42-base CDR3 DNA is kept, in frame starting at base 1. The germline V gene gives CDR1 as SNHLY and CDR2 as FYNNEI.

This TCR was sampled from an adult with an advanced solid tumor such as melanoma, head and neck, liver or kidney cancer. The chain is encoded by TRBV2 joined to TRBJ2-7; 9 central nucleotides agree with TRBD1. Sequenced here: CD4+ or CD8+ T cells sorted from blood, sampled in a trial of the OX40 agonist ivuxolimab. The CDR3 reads CASSDGTGRYEQYF. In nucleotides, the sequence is TGTGCCAGCAGTGATGGGACAGGGCGGTACGAGCAGTACTTC.